The 19 T cell receptor beta chains listed next were all sequenced from one sample in a study of blood T cells in healthy people across ages. Through a sample-barcoded 5' primer and a J-beta primer mix, a second PCR was run for roughly 7 to 12 cycles. TCRdb processed the 5' RACE reads anew with MiXCR; each CDR3 protein has one entry. The sample consists of about a million distinct CDR3 sequences, around two fifths of them appearing once. Source material: blood. The receptors derive from a man between 18 and 29 years old in good health.

Concerning this clonotype itself: Given a much more abundant clone one base away, this may be a read error. As DNA, the CDR3 is TGCAGTGCTCCCCCAGCGGGAACCTACAATGAGCAGTTCTTC. Its translation is CSAPPAGTYNEQFF. The chain has TRBV20-1 and TRBJ2-1; TRBD2 agrees at 7 bases. With 5 bases clipped from V and 2 bases from J, the junction kept 6 bases outside the gene matches. There are 14 residues in the CDR3. Germline assignment: CDR1 DFQATT and CDR2 SNEGSKA (reference sequence).

The chain links TRBV6-2 or TRBV6-3 to TRBJ1-5, with unresolved D. CDR1 and CDR2 from the germline V gene are MNHEY and SVGEGT. CDR3 length: 15 amino acids. V lost 6 bases to trimming and J lost 3 bases, with 15 bases between them. In DNA, the CDR3 is TGTGCCAGCAGCCTCCGGGTCCTCCACAATCAGCCCCAGCATTTT. It yields the protein CASSLRVLHNQPQHF.

The chain has TRBV28 and TRBJ1-2, with TRBD1 matching over 9 bases. This CDR3 spans 15 amino acids. V lost 3 bases, J lost 5 bases, and 7 bases stayed unmatched. Germline V CDR1 and CDR2: MDHEN, SYDVKM. The CDR3 bases are TGTGCCAGCAGTTTTGCGGTACAGGGGGCGTATGGCTACACCTTC. Its translation: CASSFAVQGAYGYTF.

The rearrangement links TRBV2 to TRBJ2-2; 7 nucleotides line up with TRBD1. The CDR3 is made up of 15 amino acids. Germline V gene lookup returns CDR1 SNHLY and CDR2 FYNNEI. V gave up 4 bases and J gave up 4 bases; unmatched junction bases: 6. DNA of the CDR3: TGTGCCAGCAGTGGACGTCACAGGGGCACCGGGGAGCTGTTTTTT. Protein: CASSGRHRGTGELFF. The full variable domain, completed using reference TRBV2 and TRBJ2-2, is EPEVTQTPSHQVTQMGQEVILRCVPISNHLYFYWYRQILGQKVEFLVSFYNNEISEKSEIFDDQFSVERPDGSNFTLKIRSTKLEDSAMYFCASSGRHRGTGELFFGEGSRLTVL.

This clonotype was detected ten times or more. The chain joins TRBV7-8 to TRBJ2-1; D is unresolved. The ends were cut back, 1 base at V and 5 bases at J, with 12 bases in the middle. CDR3 length equals 15 residues. Germline-derived CDR1 and CDR2 are SGHVS and FQNEAQ. CDR3 nucleotide sequence: TGTGCCAGCAGCTTAGGGACCTCGTTTCACAATGAGCAGTTCTTC. This translates into CASSLGTSFHNEQFF.

This clonotype was detected a few times. The CDR3 DNA reads TGTGCCAGCAGTTATTCAACGGGGGACCAGGGCTACAATGAGCAGTTCTTC. Residues: CASSYSTGDQGYNEQFF. V usage is TRBV6-5 and J usage is TRBJ2-1; a weak D match, TRBD2 (6 bases). V lost 3 bases, J lost 3 bases, and 18 bases lay in between. Per the germline V gene, CDR1 is MNHEY and CDR2 is SVGAGI. CDR3 size: 17 residues.

This sequence joins TRBV12-3 or TRBV12-4 and TRBJ2-1; 8 nucleotides align to TRBD2. The DNA end lines up better with TRBJ2-7; the J call may be wrong. This CDR3 has 15 amino acids. CDR3 protein: CASNLAGVSYNEQYF. In nucleotides, the CDR3 is TGTGCCAGCAATCTAGCGGGCGTCTCCTACAATGAGCAGTACTTC.

The CDR3 DNA reads as TGCAGTGCCCCGTTTGGACCCTCTAGCGGGGGGACCTACAATGAGCAGTTCTTC. Its translation is CSAPFGPSSGGTYNEQFF. The J gene is TRBJ2-1, the V gene TRBV20-1, with 11 bases matching TRBD2. Losses at the gene ends were 6 bases for V and 2 bases for J; bases not matched to a gene: 15. The CDR3 has 18 residues. Germline V gene sequence: CDR1 DFQATT, CDR2 SNEGSKA (reference sequence).

This clonotype was detected only once. This chain joins TRBV7-8 and TRBJ1-1; 8 bases fit TRBD1. Germline CDR1 and CDR2: SGHVS and FQNEAQ. V was clipped by 2 bases and J by 8 bases; unmatched bases: 7. This CDR3 has 14 residues. Here the CDR3 DNA reads TGTGCCAGCAGCTTAATCAGGGGGCAAGGGGAAGCTTTCTTT. It yields the protein CASSLIRGQGEAFF.

The V and J genes are TRBV11-3 and TRBJ2-3, with D tentatively TRBD1 or TRBD2 (5 bases each). Germline V gene sequence: CDR1 SGHNT, CDR2 YENEEA. The V end lost 5 bases, the J end lost 0 bases, and 24 bases lay between the germline ends. This CDR3 contains 19 residues. CDR3 residues: CASSVSGTELQPSTDTQYF. The CDR3, as DNA: TGTGCCAGCAGCGTTTCCGGGACGGAGCTTCAACCTAGCACAGATACGCAGTATTTT.

This clonotype was seen only a few times. V gene TRBV11-2 combines with J gene TRBJ2-3; TRBD2 agrees at 9 bases. Looked up from germline, CDR1 is SGHAT and CDR2 is FQNNGV. The ends lost 5 bases at V and 4 bases at J; junction bases unmatched: 7. This CDR3 has 15 amino acids. In DNA, the CDR3 is TGTGCCAGCAGCCCGCAGCGGGGGGTAGCAGATACGCAGTATTTT. Protein sequence: CASSPQRGVADTQYF.

This clonotype has a handful of counts. The chain links TRBV7-9 to TRBJ2-3, with 7 nucleotides matching TRBD1. V trimming: 11 bases; J trimming: 8 bases; junction bases outside the gene matches: 13. The CDR3 is made up of 13 amino acids. Germline V gene sequence: CDR1 SEHNR, CDR2 FQNEAQ (reference sequence). This CDR3 is CAYPRGPGGTQYF. DNA of the CDR3: TGTGCCTATCCTAGGGGGCCAGGGGGTACGCAGTATTTT.

This clonotype has a handful of counts. V usage is TRBV7-2 and J usage is TRBJ1-1; 7 nucleotides align to TRBD1. Losses at the gene ends were 2 bases for V and 0 bases for J; bases not matched to a gene: 6. The CDR3 has 16 amino acids. CDR1 SGHTA and CDR2 FQGNSA come from the germline V gene. Here the CDR3 reads CASSLLYRGMNTEAFF. For the CDR3, the DNA is TGTGCCAGCAGCTTACTTTACAGGGGTATGAACACTGAAGCTTTCTTT.

This rearrangement joins TRBV7-9 to TRBJ1-1; D gene uncertain. CDR1 SEHNR and CDR2 FQNEAQ come from the germline V gene (reference sequence). V was clipped by 2 bases and J by 3 bases, with 16 bases between them. The CDR3 spans 16 residues. The CDR3 sequence: CASSLSGDLPDTEAFF. For the CDR3, the DNA is TGTGCCAGCAGCTTAAGCGGTGACCTGCCGGACACTGAAGCTTTCTTT.

As DNA, the CDR3 is TGTGCCAGCAGCCCCATTCGGTATGGAGCAACTAATGAAAAACTGTTTTTT. Its translation is CASSPIRYGATNEKLFF. This chain uses TRBV6-1 with TRBJ1-4, with no clear D. This CDR3 contains 17 residues. The V gene's germline CDR1 is MNHNS and CDR2 SASEGT. The V end lost 6 bases, the J end lost 0 bases, and 17 bases lay between the germline ends.

This clonotype was counted between two and nine times. This rearrangement joins TRBV7-9 to TRBJ2-5; 7 nucleotides match TRBD2. Germline V lookup: CDR1 SEHNR, CDR2 FQNEAQ (reference sequence). This CDR3 has 14 residues. The ends lost 5 bases at V and 4 bases at J; junction bases unmatched: 7. The CDR3 DNA is TGTGCCAGCAGCCTTCCACTAGCGAGAGAGACCCAGTACTTC. Its translation: CASSLPLARETQYF.

To note about this clonotype: Since a much larger clone is just one base distant, this may be a read error. The chain joins TRBV12-3 or TRBV12-4 to TRBJ1-5, with D possibly TRBD1 on 5 matching bases. CDR3 length: 14 residues. The CDR3 DNA reads TGTGCCAGCAGTTTGAGTCAGGGAGGTCAGCCCCAGCCTTTT. This codes for CASSLSQGGQPQPF.

The chain combines TRBV10-3 with TRBJ1-5, with D unresolved. Trimming removed 7 bases from V and 0 bases from J, with 10 bases in between. The CDR3 has 14 residues. Germline CDR1 ENHRY, CDR2 SYGVKD. CDR3: CAINALNSNQPQHF. The CDR3 region has the DNA TGTGCCATCAACGCCCTCAATAGCAATCAGCCCCAGCATTTT.

For this clonotype: A much bigger clone sits one base away, suggesting this may be a read error. The chain links TRBV4-1 to TRBJ1-1; D remains unclear. The germline gives CDR1 MGHRA, CDR2 YSYEKL. Trimming took 1 base from V and 1 from J, leaving 13 bases between them. The CDR3 is 16 residues long. The CDR3 region has the DNA TGCGCCAGCAGCCAAGGAGACGACTACAGGAACACTGAAGCTTTCTTT. It codes for CASSQGDDYRNTEAFF.